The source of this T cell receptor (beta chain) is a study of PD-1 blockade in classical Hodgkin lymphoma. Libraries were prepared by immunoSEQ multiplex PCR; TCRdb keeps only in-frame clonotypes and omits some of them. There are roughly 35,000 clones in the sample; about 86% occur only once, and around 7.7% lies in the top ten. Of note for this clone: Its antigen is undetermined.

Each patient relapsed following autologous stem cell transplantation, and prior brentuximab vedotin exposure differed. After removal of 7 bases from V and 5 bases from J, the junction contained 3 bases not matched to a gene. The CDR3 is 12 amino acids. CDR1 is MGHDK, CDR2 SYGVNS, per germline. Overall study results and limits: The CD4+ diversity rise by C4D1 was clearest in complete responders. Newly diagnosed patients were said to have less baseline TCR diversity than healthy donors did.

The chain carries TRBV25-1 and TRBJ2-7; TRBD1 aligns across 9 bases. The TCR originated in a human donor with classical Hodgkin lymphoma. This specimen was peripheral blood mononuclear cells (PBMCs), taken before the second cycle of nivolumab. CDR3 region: CASNRGPDEQYF. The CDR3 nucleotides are TGTGCCAGCAACAGGGGGCCTGACGAGCAGTACTTC.